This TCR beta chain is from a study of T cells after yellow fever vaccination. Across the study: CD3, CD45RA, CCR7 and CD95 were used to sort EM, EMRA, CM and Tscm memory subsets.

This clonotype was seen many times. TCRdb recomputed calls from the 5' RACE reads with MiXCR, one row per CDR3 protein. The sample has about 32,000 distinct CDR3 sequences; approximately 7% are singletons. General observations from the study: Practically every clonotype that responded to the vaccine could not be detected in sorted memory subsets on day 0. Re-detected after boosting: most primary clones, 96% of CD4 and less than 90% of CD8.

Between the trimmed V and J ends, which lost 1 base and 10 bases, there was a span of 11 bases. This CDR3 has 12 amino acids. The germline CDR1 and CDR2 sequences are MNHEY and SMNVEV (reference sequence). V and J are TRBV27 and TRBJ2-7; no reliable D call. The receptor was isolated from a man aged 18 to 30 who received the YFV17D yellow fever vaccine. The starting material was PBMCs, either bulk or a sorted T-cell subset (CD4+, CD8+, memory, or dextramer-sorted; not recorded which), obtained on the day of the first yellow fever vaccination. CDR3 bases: TGTGCCAGCAGTTTATACGGCATGCCACAGTACTTC. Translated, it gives CASSLYGMPQYF.